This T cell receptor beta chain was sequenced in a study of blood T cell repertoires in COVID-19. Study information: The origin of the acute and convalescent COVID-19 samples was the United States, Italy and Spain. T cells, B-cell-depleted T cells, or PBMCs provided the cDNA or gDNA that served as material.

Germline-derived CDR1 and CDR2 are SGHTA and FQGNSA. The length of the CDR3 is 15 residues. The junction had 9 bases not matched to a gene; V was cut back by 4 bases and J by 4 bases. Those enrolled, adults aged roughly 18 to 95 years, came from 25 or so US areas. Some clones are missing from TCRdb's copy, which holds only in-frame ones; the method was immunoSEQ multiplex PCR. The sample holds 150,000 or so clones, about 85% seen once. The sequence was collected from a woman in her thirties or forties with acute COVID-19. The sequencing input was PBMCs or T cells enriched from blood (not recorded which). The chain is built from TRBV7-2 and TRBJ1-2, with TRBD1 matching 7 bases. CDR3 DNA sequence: TGTGCCAGCAGCTCGACAGGGCGAGGGGTCTATGGCTACACCTTC. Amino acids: CASSSTGRGVYGYTF.